This T cell receptor (beta chain) emerged from a study of PD-1 blockade in classical Hodgkin lymphoma. Looking at the study overall: Administration of nivolumab to patients was at 3 mg/kg intravenously every 2 weeks. Study findings and constraints: Complete responders had baseline diversity similar to newly diagnosed patients. The study reported lower baseline TCR diversity in newly diagnosed patients than in healthy donors.

Comment on this clone: Its specificity is not known.

Relapse was seen in all patients after autologous stem cell transplantation, and brentuximab vedotin exposure was variable. Trimming removed 6 bases from V and 0 bases from J, with 6 bases in between. The CDR3 consists of 13 residues. CDR1 and CDR2 from the germline V gene are LNHDA and SQIVND (reference sequence). Sequenced by immunoSEQ multiplex PCR; TCRdb stores in-frame clones only, minus some. The sample lists 10,000 to 12,000 clones, about three quarters occurring once. V and J are TRBV19 and TRBJ1-5, with D unresolved. This receptor was taken from a human donor with classical Hodgkin lymphoma. Sequenced material: peripheral blood mononuclear cells (PBMCs), taken at baseline. The CDR3 sequence: CASRKASNQPQHF. For the CDR3, the DNA is TGTGCCAGTAGGAAGGCTAGCAATCAGCCCCAGCATTTT.